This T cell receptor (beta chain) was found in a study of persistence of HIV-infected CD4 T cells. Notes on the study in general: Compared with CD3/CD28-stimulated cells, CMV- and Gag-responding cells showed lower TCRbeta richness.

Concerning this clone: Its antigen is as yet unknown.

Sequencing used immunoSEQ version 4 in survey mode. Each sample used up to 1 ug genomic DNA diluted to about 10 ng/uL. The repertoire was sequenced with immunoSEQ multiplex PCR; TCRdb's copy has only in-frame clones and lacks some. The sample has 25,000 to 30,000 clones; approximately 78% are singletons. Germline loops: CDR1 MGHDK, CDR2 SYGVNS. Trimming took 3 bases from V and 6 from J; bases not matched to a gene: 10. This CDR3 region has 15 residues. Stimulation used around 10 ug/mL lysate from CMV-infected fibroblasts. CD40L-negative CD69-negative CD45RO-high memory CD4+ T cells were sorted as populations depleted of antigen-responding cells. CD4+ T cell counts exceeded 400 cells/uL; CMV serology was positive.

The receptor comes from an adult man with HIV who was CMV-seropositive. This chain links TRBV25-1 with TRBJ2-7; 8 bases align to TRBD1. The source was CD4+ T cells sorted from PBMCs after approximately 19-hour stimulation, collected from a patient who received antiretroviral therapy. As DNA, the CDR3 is TGTGCCAGCAGTGACCCCGGGACAGGTCGGTCCGAGCAGTACTTC. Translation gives CASSDPGTGRSEQYF.